This T cell receptor beta chain was sequenced in a study of graft-versus-host responses after intestinal transplantation. Assay: immunoSEQ multiplex PCR; the TCRdb copy retains only in-frame clones and omits some. There are 88,000 or so clones in the sample; around 90% occur only once, and around 0.1% lies in the top ten. Per germline, CDR1 LNHDA and CDR2 SQIVND (reference sequence). V dropped 1 base and J dropped 3 bases, with 7 bases sitting between them. There are 13 residues in the CDR3. In regard to this clone: What it recognizes is unknown.

The starting material was unstimulated CD4+ T cells sorted from spleen or lymph node cells, obtained before intestinal transplant. V gene TRBV19 combines with J gene TRBJ2-7; D remains ambiguous. This clonotype was obtained from a human donor who received an intestinal transplant. CDR3 protein: CASSIAGYYEQYF. CDR3 coding DNA: TGTGCCAGTAGTATAGCAGGCTACTACGAGCAGTACTTC.